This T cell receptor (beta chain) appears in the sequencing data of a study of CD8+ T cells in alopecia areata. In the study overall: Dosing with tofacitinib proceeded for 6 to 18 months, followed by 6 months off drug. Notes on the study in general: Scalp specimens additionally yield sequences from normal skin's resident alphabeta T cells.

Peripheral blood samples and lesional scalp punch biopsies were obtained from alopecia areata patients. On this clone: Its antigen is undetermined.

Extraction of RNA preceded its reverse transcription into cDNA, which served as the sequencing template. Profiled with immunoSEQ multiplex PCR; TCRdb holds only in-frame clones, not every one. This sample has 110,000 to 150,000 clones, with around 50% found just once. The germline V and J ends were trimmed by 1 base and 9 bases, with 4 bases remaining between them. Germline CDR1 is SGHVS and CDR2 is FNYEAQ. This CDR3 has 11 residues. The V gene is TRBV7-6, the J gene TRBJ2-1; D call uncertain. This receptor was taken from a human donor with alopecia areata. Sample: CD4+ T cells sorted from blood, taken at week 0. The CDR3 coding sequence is TGTGCCAGCAGCTTAGAGGGTGAGCAGTTCTTC. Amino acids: CASSLEGEQFF.